Presented here are 23 T cell receptor beta chains from one specimen sequenced in a study of blood T cell repertoires in COVID-19. Repertoires were generated with immunoSEQ multiplex PCR, while TCRdb's copy carries only in-frame clones and drops some. The table includes 150,000 or so clones, about 84% detected once. Sequencing used PBMCs or T cells enriched from blood (not recorded which). These receptor sequences come from a man aged 35-49 years who had recovered from COVID-19.

The CDR3 coding sequence is TGTGCCAGCAGCGCTGGACTAGCGGGGGGGAACACCGGGGAGCTGTTTTTT. It encodes CASSAGLAGGNTGELFF. This chain uses TRBV9 with TRBJ2-2; TRBD2 matches 14 bases. Trimming took 3 bases from V and 1 from J; bases not matched to a gene: 2. Germline values: CDR1 SGDLS, CDR2 YYNGEE. This CDR3 spans 17 amino acids.

The chain links TRBV10-1 to TRBJ2-3, with a weak D call TRBD2 (5 bases). Germline CDR1 reads WNHNN; CDR2 reads SYGVQD (reference sequence). The CDR3 extends over 16 amino acids. The germline V and J ends were trimmed by 2 bases and 0 bases, with 12 bases remaining between them. DNA of the CDR3: TGCGCCAGCAGTGAGCGGGGATACACTAGCACAGATACGCAGTATTTT. This translates into CASSERGYTSTDTQYF.

The chain joins TRBV5-1 to TRBJ2-1; D perhaps matches TRBD2 (5 bases). The CDR3 is 16 residues long. V was shortened by 0 bases and J by 8 bases, with 18 bases between the two germline ends. Germline-derived CDR1 and CDR2 are SGHRS and YFSETQ. DNA for the CDR3: TGCGCCAGCAGCTTGGCCGACTCTCGGAGGACTGATGAGCAGTTCTTC. It specifies CASSLADSRRTDEQFF. Variable domain in full (rest from reference TRBV5-1 and TRBJ2-1): KAGVTQTPRYLIKTRGQQVTLSCSPISGHRSVSWYQQTPGQGLQFLFEYFSETQRNKGNFPGRFSGRQFSNSRSEMNVSTLELGDSALYLCASSLADSRRTDEQFFGPGTRLTVL.

This clone was detected only once. The chain combines TRBV27 with TRBJ2-2, with TRBD1 identical over 8 bases. The CDR3 runs 20 residues. Germline V gene sequence: CDR1 MNHEY, CDR2 SMNVEV (reference sequence). Trimming cost V 1 base and J 3 bases; bases outside gene matches: 16. Here the CDR3 DNA reads TGTGCCAGCAGTTTATTCCCCTATTATAGCGGACAGGGACACACCGGGGAGCTGTTTTTT. It yields the protein CASSLFPYYSGQGHTGELFF.

CDR3 DNA sequence: TGTGCCAGCAGTTGGGGACATGGACCCTACGAGCAGTACGTC. The encoded protein is CASSWGHGPYEQYV. The chain links TRBV6-5 to TRBJ2-7; weak D call: TRBD1 (6 bases). V dropped 4 bases and J dropped 2 bases, with 12 bases sitting between them. The CDR3 extends over 14 amino acids. In germline, CDR1 is MNHEY, CDR2 SVGAGI.

This chain uses TRBV5-1 with TRBJ1-1; D perhaps matches TRBD1 (6 bases). Germline V gene lookup returns CDR1 SGHRS and CDR2 YFSETQ. This CDR3 comprises 14 residues. Trimming pared 4 bases from V and 8 bases from J, leaving 18 bases between. The CDR3: CASSASTGTTEAFF. CDR3 DNA sequence: TGCGCCAGCAGCGCCTCAACAGGGACCACCGAAGCTTTCTTT.

This chain links TRBV5-4 with TRBJ2-6; D is unresolved. V shed 2 bases and J shed 3 bases, with 6 bases lying between them. Per the germline V gene, CDR1 is SGHNT and CDR2 is YYREEE (reference sequence). This CDR3 is built from 14 residues. The CDR3 spells CASSFAGGANVLTF. The CDR3 coding sequence is TGTGCCAGCAGCTTTGCAGGTGGGGCCAACGTCCTGACTTTC. Drawing the rest from reference TRBV5-4 and TRBJ2-6, the complete variable domain is ETGVTQSPTHLIKTRGQQVTLRCSSQSGHNTVSWYQQALGQGPQFIFQYYREEENGRGNFPPRFSGLQFPNYSSELNVNALELDDSALYLCASSFAGGANVLTFGAGSRLTVL.

This chain uses TRBV6-5 with TRBJ1-2; 10 bases are a match to TRBD1. V lost 6 bases and J lost 5; bases outside the gene matches: 9. CDR3 length equals 15 residues. In germline, CDR1 is MNHEY, CDR2 SVGAGI. CDR3 region: CASRVPGQGTYGYTF. The CDR3 nucleotides read TGTGCCAGCAGGGTTCCGGGACAGGGGACTTATGGCTACACCTTC.

V and J are TRBV13 and TRBJ1-1; tentatively, D is TRBD1 (5 bases). Germline V CDR1 and CDR2: PRHDT, FYEKMQ (reference sequence). The V gene lost 0 bases and the J gene lost 1 base, with 12 bases spanning the gap. The CDR3 is 16 residues long. The CDR3 is CASSLGLGRGNTEAFF. The CDR3 coding sequence is TGTGCCAGCAGCTTAGGCCTTGGGAGGGGGAACACTGAAGCTTTCTTT.

The rearrangement links TRBV4-2 to TRBJ2-1; 8 bases map to TRBD2. CDR1 is LGHNA, CDR2 YNFKEQ, per germline. V gave up 0 bases and J gave up 6 bases; unmatched junction bases: 1. The CDR3 loop spans 14 amino acids. The CDR3 DNA follows: TGTGCCAGCAGCCAAGATCGGGGGGGCAATGAGCAGTTCTTC. This sequence encodes CASSQDRGGNEQFF.

This clone has just one count. V and J are TRBV6-6 and TRBJ2-7; a possible D gene is TRBD2 (6 bases). Trimming cost V 2 bases and J 4 bases, with 15 bases left between them. CDR1 is MNHNY, CDR2 SVGAGI, per germline (reference sequence). This CDR3 has 15 amino acids. DNA of the CDR3: TGTGCCAGCAGTTACCTGGGGGGTGGGCCTTACGAGCAGTACGTC. Encoded protein: CASSYLGGGPYEQYV.

The V and J genes are TRBV21-1 and TRBJ1-4; no DNA check was done on the table's D call, TRBD1. TRBV21-1 is a documented pseudogene. The CDR3 is 17 amino acids. In DNA form, the CDR3 reads TGTGCCAGCAGCACGAGGACAGGGTCGGAAACTAATGAAAAACTGTTTTTT. This codes for CASSTRTGSETNEKLFF.

J is TRBJ2-2 and V is TRBV27; 8 positions agree with TRBD1. Germline V gene lookup returns CDR1 MNHEY and CDR2 SMNVEV (reference sequence). This CDR3 is 16 amino acids long. Trimming at V came to 0 bases and at J to 4 bases, leaving 4 bases not matched to a gene. The CDR3 protein is CASSLSPDRATGELFF. The CDR3 nucleotides are TGTGCCAGCAGTTTATCCCCGGACAGGGCCACCGGGGAGCTGTTTTTT.

V is TRBV3-1 (or the pseudogene TRBV3-2) and J is TRBJ2-1; D unclear. V was shortened by 4 bases and J by 5 bases, with 12 bases between the two germline ends. The CDR3 runs to 14 residues. CDR1 LGHDT and CDR2 YNNKEL come from the germline V gene (reference sequence). CDR3 amino acids: CASSPAPLDNEQFF. CDR3 DNA: TGTGCCAGCAGCCCGGCCCCGCTAGACAATGAGCAGTTCTTC.

This chain connects TRBV19 to TRBJ2-5; 9 bases map to TRBD1. V lost 5 bases, J lost 5 bases, and 3 bases stayed unmatched. CDR1 is LNHDA, CDR2 SQIVND, per germline (reference sequence). There are 13 residues in the CDR3. This chain's CDR3 is CASSADRGETQYF. As DNA, the CDR3 is TGTGCCAGTAGTGCTGACAGGGGGGAGACCCAGTACTTC.

The V gene is TRBV19, the J gene TRBJ2-2; a possible D gene is TRBD2 (6 bases). CDR1 LNHDA and CDR2 SQIVND come from the germline V gene (reference sequence). The CDR3 contains 14 residues. Trimming cost V 5 bases and J 4 bases, with 11 bases left between them. As DNA, the CDR3 is TGTGCCAGTAGTTTCCAGGGAGGCACCGGGGAGCTGTTTTTT. Its protein product is CASSFQGGTGELFF.

This clone occurred once. V is TRBV2 and J is TRBJ1-5; D might be TRBD1 (5 bases). This CDR3 spans 14 amino acids. Germline CDR1 is SNHLY and CDR2 is FYNNEI. V was clipped by 4 bases and J by 3 bases, with 10 bases between them. CDR3 protein: CASSGGLPNQPQHF. The CDR3 coding sequence is TGTGCCAGCAGTGGGGGCTTACCCAATCAGCCCCAGCATTTT.

The V call is TRBV6-5, the J call TRBJ1-2; 8 nucleotides agree with TRBD1. The CDR3 is 14 amino acids. Germline CDR1 reads MNHEY; CDR2 reads SVGAGI. V lost 5 bases, J lost 7 bases, and 9 bases stayed unmatched. CDR3 bases: TGTGCCAGCAGTCCAGCCCGACAGGGGTCTGGCTACACCTTC. Translating it yields CASSPARQGSGYTF.

The chain is built from TRBV5-6 and TRBJ2-1; TRBD1 is a possible D gene (6 bases). This CDR3 has 13 residues. Germline values: CDR1 SGHDT, CDR2 YYEEEE. V lost 2 bases, J lost 9 bases, and 12 bases lay in between. The CDR3 DNA reads as TGTGCCAGCAGCTTCGACCTACAGGGTGAGCAGTTCTTC. It codes for CASSFDLQGEQFF.

This rearrangement joins TRBV7-9 to TRBJ2-5; 14 positions match TRBD2. CDR3 length: 18 residues. After removal of 5 bases from V and 5 bases from J, the junction contained 13 bases not matched to a gene. CDR1 and CDR2 (germline): SEHNR, FQNEAQ (reference sequence). The CDR3 DNA sequence: TGTGCCAGCAGCATCTCCGGGACTAGCGGGGGCCAGGGGGAGACCCAGTACTTC. Protein product: CASSISGTSGGQGETQYF.

J is TRBJ2-3 and V is TRBV7-9; a weak D match, TRBD2 (6 bases). Looked up from germline, CDR1 is SEHNR and CDR2 is FQNEAQ (reference sequence). This CDR3 is 18 amino acids long. V was shortened by 5 bases and J by 5 bases, with 26 bases between the two germline ends. The CDR3 coding sequence is TGTGCCAGCAGCCATCTTGAGGTGCCGGGGCAGGAGGGAGATACGCAGTATTTT. Translated, it gives CASSHLEVPGQEGDTQYF.

The V gene is TRBV24-1, the J gene TRBJ1-2; 10 nucleotides match TRBD1. The length of the CDR3 is 15 residues. V was pared by 2 bases and J by 8 bases, with 7 bases of the junction left unmatched. Germline loops: CDR1 KGHDR, CDR2 SFDVKD. CDR3: CATSDSDRGRLGYTF. CDR3 DNA: TGTGCCACCAGTGATTCAGACAGGGGGCGTTTAGGCTACACCTTC.

The CDR3 sequence is CASSSPLAAAADTQYF. In nucleotides, the CDR3 is TGTGCCAGCAGCTCCCCCCTCGCGGCCGCGGCAGATACGCAGTATTTT. The chain is built from TRBV5-4 and TRBJ2-3; D gene ambiguous. Germline V gene lookup returns CDR1 SGHNT and CDR2 YYREEE (reference sequence). Trimming removed 3 bases at V and 4 bases at J, with 18 bases between. The CDR3 has 16 amino acids.